One and the same sample provided the 28 T cell receptor beta chains below, sequenced in a study of blood T cell repertoires in COVID-19. The protocol was immunoSEQ multiplex PCR, while the TCRdb copy is restricted to in-frame clones and leaves out a portion. Of hundreds of thousands of clones listed, 80% to 90% are singletons. The specimen was peripheral blood. The receptors here all came from a man younger than 35 with COVID-19, enrolled during active disease.

This clone occurred once. A junction end diverges from the germline sequence, so it may reflect a read error. The chain has TRBV3-1 (or the pseudogene TRBV3-2) and TRBJ2-7; 12 nucleotides line up with TRBD1. The CDR3 spans 13 residues. Germline assignment: CDR1 LGHDT and CDR2 YNNKEL (reference sequence). CDR3 residues: CASSHPGQGALNF. For the CDR3, the DNA is TGTGCCAGCAGCCACCCGGGACAGGGGGCCCTAAACTTC.

The chain recombines TRBV15 with TRBJ2-7; TRBD1 matches 9 bases. CDR1 and CDR2 from the germline V gene are LNHNV and YYDKDF (reference sequence). The CDR3 covers 15 residues. The junction had 7 bases not matched to a gene; V was cut back by 5 bases and J by 2 bases. The DNA of the CDR3 is TGTGCCACCAGCCCGGGACAGGGCTTGACCTACGAGCAGTACTTC. This sequence encodes CATSPGQGLTYEQYF.

This rearrangement joins TRBV24-1 to TRBJ2-2; 11 nucleotides align to TRBD2. Germline trimming cut 0 bases from V and 0 bases from J; bases unmatched to any gene: 5. Germline lookup yields CDR1 KGHDR and CDR2 SFDVKD. The CDR3 has 19 amino acids. The CDR3 protein is CATSDLVSSGRSNTGELFF. CDR3 nucleotides: TGTGCCACCAGTGATTTGGTTTCTAGCGGGAGGTCGAACACCGGGGAGCTGTTTTTT.

This clone came up a few times. The chain couples TRBV19 to TRBJ1-5, with TRBD1 matching 7 bases. The CDR3 consists of 16 residues. V lost 3 bases, J lost 7 bases, and 12 bases stayed unmatched. Germline CDR1 and CDR2: LNHDA and SQIVND (reference sequence). The CDR3 nucleotides read TGTGCCAGTAGTATCTCCGGACAGGCTGGGTGGCAGCCCCAGCATTTT. Translating it yields CASSISGQAGWQPQHF.

This clone has just one count. The gene calls are TRBV11-2 and TRBJ2-7, with 8 bases lining up with TRBD1. This CDR3 comprises 13 residues. J gave up 2 bases and V 6 bases, and 3 bases lay outside the gene matches. Germline V gives CDR1 SGHAT, CDR2 FQNNGV. CDR3 protein: CASRQGATYEQYF. CDR3 DNA sequence: TGTGCCAGCAGGCAGGGGGCTACCTACGAGCAGTACTTC.

The CDR3 sequence: CASSQNRGELDTQYF. Here the CDR3 DNA reads TGTGCCAGCAGCCAAAATCGGGGGGAATTAGATACGCAGTATTTT. This rearrangement joins TRBV3-1 (or the pseudogene TRBV3-2) to TRBJ2-3; 7 bases align to TRBD2. J lost 5 bases, V lost 2 bases, and 7 bases had no gene match. This CDR3 region has 15 residues. CDR1 and CDR2 (germline): LGHDT, YNNKEL (reference sequence).

This sequence joins TRBV9 and TRBJ2-4; 12 nucleotides agree with TRBD2. The CDR3 is made up of 18 amino acids. Germline V gene data show CDR1 as SGDLS and CDR2 as YYNGEE. Unmatched junction bases numbered 5, after V lost 0 bases and J lost 1 base. The CDR3 loop is CASSVGAGTSGAKNIQYF. The CDR3 DNA is TGTGCCAGCAGCGTAGGAGCGGGGACTAGCGGGGCCAAAAACATTCAGTACTTC. The variable domain in full, completed from reference TRBV9 and TRBJ2-4, reads DSGVTQTPKHLITATGQRVTLRCSPRSGDLSVYWYQQSLDQGLQFLIQYYNGEERAKGNILERFSAQQFPDLHSELNLSSLELGDSALYFCASSVGAGTSGAKNIQYFGAGTRLSVL.

The V and J genes are TRBV5-6 and TRBJ2-3; a possible D gene is TRBD2 (6 bases). Germline V gene sequence: CDR1 SGHDT, CDR2 YYEEEE. Deletions cut 4 bases from V and 4 bases from J, with 16 bases between. The CDR3 consists of 15 residues. The CDR3, as DNA: TGTGCCAGCAGCGTACGAACGGGAGTAGCAGATACGCAGTATTTT. Its translation: CASSVRTGVADTQYF.

V usage is TRBV7-2 and J usage is TRBJ2-3; 10 bases are shared with TRBD2. Trimming at V came to 5 bases and at J to 6 bases, leaving 11 bases not matched to a gene. The CDR3 contains 16 residues. Germline lookup yields CDR1 SGHTA and CDR2 FQGNSA. The CDR3 here is CASSPGLAVSGDTQYF. For the CDR3, the DNA is TGTGCCAGCAGCCCCGGACTAGCGGTTTCCGGGGATACGCAGTATTTT.

The genes are TRBV2 and TRBJ1-2, with D possibly TRBD1 on 6 matching bases. With 8 bases removed from V and 6 bases from J, the gap between germline ends came to 13 bases. Germline CDR1 SNHLY, CDR2 FYNNEI. The length of the CDR3 is 12 residues. CDR3 in amino acids: CASPSPGDGYTF. In nucleotides, the CDR3 is TGTGCCAGCCCCAGTCCAGGGGATGGCTACACCTTC.

This clone was counted a few times. This chain connects TRBV13 to TRBJ2-2; the D is unclear. Trimming removed 1 base from V and 6 bases from J, with 6 bases in between. CDR1 and CDR2 from the germline V gene are PRHDT and FYEKMQ (reference sequence). The CDR3 runs 13 residues. This chain's CDR3 is CASSLESAGELFF. The CDR3 nucleotides are TGTGCCAGCAGCTTAGAGTCGGCCGGGGAGCTGTTTTTT.

The chain joins TRBV20-1 to TRBJ2-2; the D gene is possibly TRBD1 (5 bases). The V end lost 3 bases, the J end lost 5 bases, and 13 bases lay between the germline ends. Germline assignment: CDR1 DFQATT and CDR2 SNEGSKA (reference sequence). The length of the CDR3 is 14 residues. CDR3 sequence (DNA): TGCAGTGCTAGTTTCGGAAGGGGTACCGGGGAGCTGTTTTTT. It specifies CSASFGRGTGELFF.

This chain joins TRBV28 and TRBJ2-2; D gene uncertain. The CDR3 contains 12 residues. Germline V gene data show CDR1 as MDHEN and CDR2 as SYDVKM. V shed 4 bases and J shed 7 bases, with 7 bases lying between them. The chain's CDR3 is CASSWAHGELFF. The DNA for the CDR3 is TGTGCCAGCAGTTGGGCTCACGGGGAGCTGTTTTTT.

The chain combines TRBV6-7 with TRBJ2-4; maybe TRBD2 (6 bases). TRBV6-7 is sorted into the ORF group, with uncertain function. The CDR3 contains 14 residues. Trimming removed 5 bases at V and 1 base at J, with 9 bases between. In DNA, the CDR3 is TGTGCCAGCAGTCCACGGGGGGCCAAAAACATTCAGTACTTC. It encodes CASSPRGAKNIQYF.

The rearrangement links TRBV18 to TRBJ2-2; D ambiguous. The CDR3 covers 14 residues. Germline-derived CDR1 and CDR2 are KGHSH and LQKENI. The V and J ends lost 0 bases and 8 bases respectively, with 10 bases between them. The CDR3 here is CASSPPEPLGELFF. The CDR3 nucleotides read TGTGCCAGCTCACCACCGGAGCCCTTGGGGGAGCTGTTTTTT.

V and J are TRBV12-5 and TRBJ2-2; D possibly corresponds to TRBD1 (6 bases). The CDR3 covers 14 residues. Per germline, CDR1 LGHNT and CDR2 FRNRAP. The ends were cut back, 3 bases at V and 5 bases at J, with 10 bases in the middle. CDR3 coding DNA: TGTGCTAGTGGTTTTAACAGGGATACCGGGGAGCTGTTTTTT. This codes for CASGFNRDTGELFF.

V is TRBV11-2 and J is TRBJ2-7; 10 positions agree with TRBD2. The germline V gene encodes CDR1 SGHAT and CDR2 FQNNGV. The CDR3 consists of 15 residues. V shed 1 base, J shed 6 bases, and the junction held 6 bases outside the gene matches. DNA of the CDR3: TGTGCCAGCAGCTTAGTTAGCGGGAGGTCTGGCGAGCAGTACTTC. Its protein is CASSLVSGRSGEQYF.

The genes are TRBV7-8 and TRBJ1-4, with 12 positions matching TRBD1. With V trimmed by 8 bases and J by 3 bases, 7 bases remained unmatched. The CDR3 is made up of 16 amino acids. The germline V gene encodes CDR1 SGHVS and CDR2 FQNEAQ. The CDR3 coding sequence is TGTGCCAGCCGGGGGGACAGGGGGCTTGCTAATGAAAAACTGTTTTTT. Translated, it gives CASRGDRGLANEKLFF.

The V call is TRBV29-1, the J call TRBJ1-2, with 8 positions matching TRBD1. CDR3 size: 14 residues. Germline V gives CDR1 SQVTM, CDR2 ANQGSEA. With 7 bases clipped from V and 2 bases from J, the junction kept 9 bases outside the gene matches. As DNA, the CDR3 is TGCAGCGCCGCCCCCGGGACAGGAAACTATGGCTACACCTTC. Amino acid sequence: CSAAPGTGNYGYTF.

The V call is TRBV4-2, the J call TRBJ2-2, with 16 bases that match TRBD2. Germline CDR1 and CDR2: LGHNA and YNFKEQ. The J segment lost 7 bases and the V segment lost 1 base, leaving 3 bases of the junction unmatched. The CDR3 extends over 17 amino acids. Here the CDR3 DNA reads TGTGCCAGCAGCCAAGGGGGACTAGCGGGAGGGGACGGGGAGCTGTTTTTT. Amino acids: CASSQGGLAGGDGELFF.

Turning to this clone: The sample carries other DNA sequences with the same CDR3. This chain links TRBV5-1 with TRBJ1-1; D unresolved. The CDR3 runs 15 residues. V was pared by 0 bases and J by 1 base, with 10 bases between. Germline V gene data show CDR1 as SGHRS and CDR2 as YFSETQ. Here the CDR3 DNA reads TGCGCCAGCAGCTTGGAGCCAGGTGGGAACACTGAAGCTTTCTTT. Translation: CASSLEPGGNTEAFF.

V usage is TRBV9 and J usage is TRBJ2-1; D may be TRBD2 (5 bases). This CDR3 spans 14 amino acids. Germline assignment: CDR1 SGDLS and CDR2 YYNGEE. Trimming shortened V by 4 bases and J by 8 bases, and 16 bases separated the two germline ends. The CDR3 bases are TGTGCCAGCAGCCCCGAGGGCGGCCGGGATGAGCAGTTCTTC. The encoded protein is CASSPEGGRDEQFF.

The chain carries TRBV3-1 (or the pseudogene TRBV3-2) and TRBJ2-3; 10 bases are shared with TRBD2. Germline loops: CDR1 LGHDT, CDR2 YNNKEL (reference sequence). The CDR3 totals 15 residues. With 6 bases clipped from V and 3 bases from J, the junction kept 6 bases outside the gene matches. The CDR3 DNA is TGTGCCAGCAGTGCTTTAGCGGGAGGAACAGATACGCAGTATTTT. Its translation: CASSALAGGTDTQYF.

This clone was counted a few times. The gene calls are TRBV13 and TRBJ2-5; no clear D gene. The CDR3 sequence is 15 residues long. Germline V gene lookup returns CDR1 PRHDT and CDR2 FYEKMQ (reference sequence). The ends were cut back, 0 bases at V and 0 bases at J, with 8 bases in the middle. This CDR3 reads CASSLGVGYQETQYF. As DNA, the CDR3 is TGTGCCAGCAGCTTAGGGGTCGGGTACCAAGAGACCCAGTACTTC. Together with reference TRBV13 and TRBJ2-5, the CDR3 gives the full variable domain: AAGVIQSPRHLIKEKRETATLKCYPIPRHDTVYWYQQGPGQDPQFLISFYEKMQSDKGSIPDRFSAQQFSDYHSELNMSSLELGDSALYFCASSLGVGYQETQYFGPGTRLLVL.

The genes are TRBV5-4 and TRBJ2-3; 12 bases align to TRBD1. CDR1 is SGHNT and CDR2 is YYREEE in the germline V gene (reference sequence). The CDR3 covers 15 residues. With V trimmed by 3 bases and J by 4 bases, 3 bases remained unmatched. The CDR3 loop is CASSWDRGRPDTQYF. CDR3 DNA sequence: TGTGCCAGCAGCTGGGACAGGGGGCGCCCAGATACGCAGTATTTT.

V usage is TRBV4-1 and J usage is TRBJ1-4; 10 nucleotides match TRBD1. Germline loops: CDR1 MGHRA, CDR2 YSYEKL. The CDR3 runs to 15 residues. V was pared by 4 bases and J by 7 bases, with 6 bases of the junction left unmatched. The CDR3 DNA follows: TGCGCCAGCAGCCGGGTTGGGGACAGGGGTGAAAAACTGTTTTTT. Protein sequence: CASSRVGDRGEKLFF.

CDR3 region: CASSETGGSSTDTQYF. The CDR3 nucleotides are TGTGCCAGCAGTGAAACGGGGGGTTCTAGCACAGATACGCAGTATTTT. The chain uses TRBV9 and TRBJ2-3; the match to TRBD2 covers 7 bases. This CDR3 has 16 amino acids. Germline assignment: CDR1 SGDLS and CDR2 YYNGEE. J lost 0 bases, V lost 5 bases, and 9 bases had no gene match. The whole variable domain, remainder taken from reference TRBV9 and TRBJ2-3, is DSGVTQTPKHLITATGQRVTLRCSPRSGDLSVYWYQQSLDQGLQFLIQYYNGEERAKGNILERFSAQQFPDLHSELNLSSLELGDSALYFCASSETGGSSTDTQYFGPGTRLTVL.

The chain carries TRBV6-5 and TRBJ1-5, with 9 positions matching TRBD1. The CDR3 is made up of 15 amino acids. CDR1 is MNHEY and CDR2 is SVGAGI in the germline V gene. The V segment lost 6 bases and the J segment 2 bases; nucleotides outside the gene matches: 5. The CDR3 nucleotides read TGTGCCAGCAGCCGGGACAGGGTTCGCAATCAGCCCCAGCATTTT. Its translation: CASSRDRVRNQPQHF.